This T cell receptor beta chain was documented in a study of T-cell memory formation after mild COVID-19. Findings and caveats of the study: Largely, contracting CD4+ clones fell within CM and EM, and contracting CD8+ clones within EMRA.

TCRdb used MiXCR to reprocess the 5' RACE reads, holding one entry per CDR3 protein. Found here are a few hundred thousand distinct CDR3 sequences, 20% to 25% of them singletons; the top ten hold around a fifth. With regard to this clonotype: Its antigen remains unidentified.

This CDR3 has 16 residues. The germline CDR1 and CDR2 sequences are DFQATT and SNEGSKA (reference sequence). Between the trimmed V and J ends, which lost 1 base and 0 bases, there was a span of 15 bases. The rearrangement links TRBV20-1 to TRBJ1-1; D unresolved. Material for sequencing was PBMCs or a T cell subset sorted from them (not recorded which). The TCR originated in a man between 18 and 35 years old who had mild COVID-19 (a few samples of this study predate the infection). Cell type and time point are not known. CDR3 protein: CSARGEGSWMNTEAFF. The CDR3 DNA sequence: TGCAGTGCTAGAGGCGAGGGTTCGTGGATGAACACTGAAGCTTTCTTT.